The rows below give T cell receptor beta chains drawn from one sample of a study of blood T cell repertoires in COVID-19. Only in-frame clones appear in the TCRdb table, and some are missing; sequencing was by immunoSEQ multiplex PCR. The profile shows 60,000 or so clones, 80% to 85% of them singletons. Sequenced material: peripheral blood. Receptor source: a human donor in a cohort sampled during active COVID-19. Each CDR3 is given with its conserved first and last residue. A D gene is named only where the DNA matches it firmly. Clone size is not always given. Where it is, it says once, few, many or a class for expanded clones.

cdr3_length: 12; clone_size: .; d_call: TRBD2; j_call: TRBJ2-3; v_call: TRBV2; cdr3_nt: TGTGCCAGCAGTGGGGGGGGAGATACGCAGTATTTT; cdr3_aa: CASSGGGDTQYF
cdr3_length: 15; clone_size: .; d_call: TRBD2; j_call: TRBJ2-5; v_call: TRBV29-1; cdr3_nt: TGCAGCGTTGAGGTAGCGGGGGGCCGAGGAGAGACCCAGTACTTC; cdr3_aa: CSVEVAGGRGETQYF
cdr3_length: 13; clone_size: few; d_call: .; j_call: TRBJ2-2; v_call: TRBV7-9; cdr3_nt: TGTGCCAGCAGCTTACAGGGTGAGCGGGAGCTGTTTTTT; cdr3_aa: CASSLQGERELFF
cdr3_length: 11; clone_size: once; d_call: .; j_call: TRBJ1-1; v_call: TRBV12-3/TRBV12-4; cdr3_nt: TGTGCCAGCAGTTTAGAAGGGGGAGCTTTCTTT; cdr3_aa: CASSLEGGAFF
cdr3_length: 16; clone_size: .; d_call: .; j_call: TRBJ2-5; v_call: TRBV4-1; cdr3_nt: TGCGCCAGCAGCCCCGCGGGGATTGGAGCCCAAGAGACCCAGTACTTC; cdr3_aa: CASSPAGIGAQETQYF
cdr3_length: 17; clone_size: .; d_call: .; j_call: TRBJ1-6; v_call: TRBV7-6; cdr3_nt: TGTGCCAGCAGTTCCTATCCCCTCAATTCCTATAATTCACCCCTCCACTTT; cdr3_aa: CASSSYPLNSYNSPLHF
cdr3_length: 17; clone_size: .; d_call: TRBD2; j_call: TRBJ2-5; v_call: TRBV18; cdr3_nt: TGTGCCAGCTCACCACCGGGAGCGGGGGGCGATCAAGAGACCCAGTACTTC; cdr3_aa: CASSPPGAGGDQETQYF
cdr3_length: 12; clone_size: .; d_call: .; j_call: TRBJ2-1; v_call: TRBV5-4; cdr3_nt: TGTGCCAGCAGCTTGCGGGTCAATGAGCAGTTCTTC; cdr3_aa: CASSLRVNEQFF
cdr3_length: 13; clone_size: .; d_call: .; j_call: TRBJ1-2; v_call: TRBV5-1; cdr3_nt: TGCGCCAGCAGCTTGCGTCCTAACTATGGCTACACCTTC; cdr3_aa: CASSLRPNYGYTF
cdr3_length: 17; clone_size: .; d_call: .; j_call: TRBJ2-5; v_call: TRBV2; cdr3_nt: TGTGCCAGCAGACGCTCGGGTACTCCCGTTTCCCAAGAGACCCAGTACTTC; cdr3_aa: CASRRSGTPVSQETQYF
cdr3_length: 13; clone_size: .; d_call: .; j_call: TRBJ2-7; v_call: TRBV11-3; cdr3_nt: TGTGCCAGCAGCCCCCGACATAACTACGAGCAGTACTTC; cdr3_aa: CASSPRHNYEQYF
cdr3_length: 17; clone_size: .; d_call: TRBD2; j_call: TRBJ2-2; v_call: TRBV3-1/TRBV3-2; cdr3_nt: TGTGCCAGCAGCCCTCCTGGACTAGCGGGGCTGGCCGGGGAGCTGTTTTTT; cdr3_aa: CASSPPGLAGLAGELFF
cdr3_length: 15; clone_size: .; d_call: .; j_call: TRBJ1-3; v_call: TRBV5-1; cdr3_nt: TGCGCCAGCAGCCACGGGACACAAGATGGAAACACCATATATTTT; cdr3_aa: CASSHGTQDGNTIYF
cdr3_length: 14; clone_size: .; d_call: TRBD1; j_call: TRBJ1-5; v_call: TRBV2; cdr3_nt: TGTGCCAGCACCGGACAGGGGGGCAATCAGCCCCAGCATTTT; cdr3_aa: CASTGQGGNQPQHF
cdr3_length: 16; clone_size: .; d_call: .; j_call: TRBJ1-6; v_call: TRBV5-6; cdr3_nt: TGTGCCAGCAGATACGGGACTAGAAGGTGGGGTTCACCCCTCCACTTT; cdr3_aa: CASRYGTRRWGSPLHF
cdr3_length: 18; clone_size: .; d_call: TRBD1; j_call: TRBJ2-3; v_call: TRBV5-5; cdr3_nt: TGTGCCAGCAGCTTGGCTATAGGACAGGGGAGGAATGCAGATACGCAGTATTTT; cdr3_aa: CASSLAIGQGRNADTQYF
cdr3_length: 15; clone_size: .; d_call: TRBD1; j_call: TRBJ1-4; v_call: TRBV7-9; cdr3_nt: TGTGCCAGCAGCCCGTACGGGACAGTGGGAGAAAAACTGTTTTTT; cdr3_aa: CASSPYGTVGEKLFF
cdr3_length: 12; clone_size: .; d_call: .; j_call: TRBJ1-1; v_call: TRBV6-5; cdr3_nt: TGTGCCAGCAGTTATGGACAGAATGAAGCTTTCTTT; cdr3_aa: CASSYGQNEAFF
cdr3_length: 16; clone_size: .; d_call: TRBD1; j_call: TRBJ1-2; v_call: TRBV5-6; cdr3_nt: TGTGCCAGCAGCTTGGCCTCGGGGACAGGGGGCTATGGCTACACCTTC; cdr3_aa: CASSLASGTGGYGYTF
cdr3_length: 13; clone_size: .; d_call: TRBD1; j_call: TRBJ1-1; v_call: TRBV30; cdr3_nt: TGTGCCTACACAGGGGTAAGGAACACTGAAGCTTTCTTT; cdr3_aa: CAYTGVRNTEAFF
cdr3_length: 16; clone_size: .; d_call: TRBD2; j_call: TRBJ2-1; v_call: TRBV7-8; cdr3_nt: TGTGCCAGCAGCTTAAGGCTAGCGGGGGCTTACAATGAGCAGTTCTTC; cdr3_aa: CASSLRLAGAYNEQFF
cdr3_length: 13; clone_size: .; d_call: .; j_call: TRBJ2-1; v_call: TRBV11-2; cdr3_nt: TGTGCCAGCAGCTTAGAGGGACTCAATGAGCAGTTCTTC; cdr3_aa: CASSLEGLNEQFF
cdr3_length: 14; clone_size: .; d_call: .; j_call: TRBJ1-3; v_call: TRBV25-1; cdr3_nt: TGTGCCAGCAGTGAGGGGGGTCTTGGAAACACCATATATTTT; cdr3_aa: CASSEGGLGNTIYF
cdr3_length: 18; clone_size: .; d_call: TRBD1; j_call: TRBJ1-5; v_call: TRBV6-2/TRBV6-3; cdr3_nt: TGTGCCAGCAGTTCCCTCCGGGACAGGGACGGGAGCAATCAGCCCCAGCATTTT; cdr3_aa: CASSSLRDRDGSNQPQHF
cdr3_length: 13; clone_size: .; d_call: .; j_call: TRBJ2-2; v_call: TRBV4-1; cdr3_nt: TGCGCCAGCGTGGAGGGGAACACCGGGGAGCTGTTTTTT; cdr3_aa: CASVEGNTGELFF
cdr3_length: 18; clone_size: .; d_call: .; j_call: TRBJ2-3; v_call: TRBV25-1; cdr3_nt: TGTGCCAGCAGTATAGGGAATGCCGGGACACTCCACACAGATACGCAGTATTTT; cdr3_aa: CASSIGNAGTLHTDTQYF
cdr3_length: 16; clone_size: .; d_call: TRBD2; j_call: TRBJ2-5; v_call: TRBV5-6; cdr3_nt: TGTGCCAGCAGCCCACTAGCGGCCATTAGGAGAGAGACCCAGTACTTC; cdr3_aa: CASSPLAAIRRETQYF
cdr3_length: 15; clone_size: .; d_call: .; j_call: TRBJ1-6; v_call: TRBV11-2; cdr3_nt: TGTGCCAGCAGCTTCGTCCAGGGACAAAATTCACCCCTCCACTTT; cdr3_aa: CASSFVQGQNSPLHF